This entry is about one T cell receptor beta chain. Antigen specificity is unknown. The data are from a study of cytomegalovirus exposure and HLA in healthy donors. Study-level results: In vitro work confirmed that a few CMV-associated chains recognize CMV antigens. Later, an analysis found that TCR clusters from the first cohort tended to co-occur in the 90 to 150 validation repertoires. Most TCR sequences were rare, but some public TCRs occurred in many donors. According to the study, about 180 TCR beta chains were cytomegalovirus-associated.

This CDR3 spans 16 amino acids. V was clipped by 5 bases and J by 5 bases, with 19 bases between them. Germline V gives CDR1 MNHEY, CDR2 SMNVEV (reference sequence). Profiled with immunoSEQ multiplex PCR; TCRdb holds only in-frame clones, not every one. Here the sample spans 150,000 to 180,000 clones, around 88% being singletons. This receptor was taken from a man between 18 and 35 years old in good health and CMV-seropositive. The sample taken for sequencing was PBMCs. The genes are TRBV27 and TRBJ2-4; TRBD1 might be the D (6 bases). The CDR3 spells CASSPLLRGLQNIQYF. CDR3 DNA sequence: TGTGCCAGCAGTCCCCTCCTCAGGGGCCTTCAAAACATTCAGTACTTC.